This is a list of T cell receptor beta chains from one sample in a study of post-analysis software for immune sequencing data. One entry per CDR3 protein results from TCRdb running MiXCR on the PCR reads. The table lists hundreds of thousands of distinct CDR3 sequences, around 53% of them singletons, with 4% to 5.5% in the top ten. The sequenced material came from blood. The source is a girl aged 10-17 years with multiple sclerosis. Both conserved end residues are part of each CDR3. A D gene is named only where the DNA matches it firmly. Clone size is stated in some rows and not others, as once, few, many or a class when expanded.

>TRBJ2-1|.|TRBD2|TRBV6-5
CASSKHLAGGPGEQFF
TGTGCCAGCAGTAAACATCTAGCGGGAGGGCCGGGTGAGCAGTTCTTC
>TRBJ2-1|.|TRBD2|TRBV29-1
CSVRTSGGGQFF
TGCAGCGTTCGCACTAGCGGGGGTGGGCAGTTCTTC
>TRBJ2-3|.|.|TRBV20-1
CSASGRSDTQYF
TGCAGTGCTAGCGGGAGATCGGATACGCAGTATTTT
>TRBJ1-5|.|.|TRBV5-6
CASSLGAHEIDQPQHF
TGTGCCAGCAGCTTGGGGGCCCATGAAATCGATCAGCCCCAGCATTTT
>TRBJ2-3|few|.|TRBV12-3/TRBV12-4
CASSLVGLPTQYF
TGTGCCAGCAGTTTAGTTGGCCTCCCTACGCAGTATTTT
>TRBJ2-1|.|.|TRBV5-1
CASSLVGGRGSYNEQFF
TGCGCCAGCAGCTTGGTTGGCGGCCGGGGTTCCTACAATGAGCAGTTCTTC
>TRBJ2-4|few|.|TRBV3-1
CASSQELGQGKDIQYF
TGTGCCAGCAGCCAAGAATTGGGGCAGGGCAAGGACATTCAGTACTTC
>TRBJ2-4|.|.|TRBV27
CASSSLTYGGAKNIQYF
TGTGCCAGCAGTTCCTTAACCTACGGGGGAGCCAAAAACATTCAGTACTTC
>TRBJ2-4|.|.|TRBV19
CASSTERDSPIQYF
TGTGCCAGTAGTACGGAGCGGGACAGCCCCATTCAGTACTTC
>TRBJ2-1|.|TRBD2|TRBV7-9
CASSPGTRCFEQFF
TGTGCCAGCAGCCCCGGGACTAGATGCTTTGAGCAGTTCTTC
>TRBJ2-3|.|TRBD1|TRBV9
CASSVPPGQSTDTQYF
TGTGCCAGCAGCGTCCCTCCGGGACAGAGCACAGATACGCAGTATTTT
>TRBJ1-4|few|.|TRBV7-2
CASSLASEKLFF
TGTGCCAGCAGCTTAGCGTCTGAAAAACTGTTTTTT
>TRBJ2-7|few|TRBD2|TRBV12-3/TRBV12-4
CASRMWTSASYEQYF
TGTGCCAGCAGGATGTGGACTAGCGCTTCCTACGAGCAGTACTTC
>TRBJ1-1|once|.|TRBV5-1
CASSLDLLRGRANTEAFF
TGCGCCAGCAGCTTGGACCTTCTTCGGGGGCGAGCGAACACTGAAGCTTTCTTT
>TRBJ2-3|.|.|TRBV7-9
CASSPLGIGDPDTQYF
TGTGCCAGCAGCCCGCTGGGGATCGGGGACCCAGATACGCAGTATTTT
>TRBJ2-1|.|.|TRBV5-1
CASSWLGNEQFF
TGCGCCAGCAGCTGGCTGGGGAATGAGCAGTTCTTC
>TRBJ1-2|.|.|TRBV20-1
CSAREVGYTF
TGCAGTGCTAGAGAGGTTGGCTACACCTTC
>TRBJ2-1|.|.|TRBV20-1
CGATRVGPNEQFF
TGCGGTGCTACCAGGGTAGGACCCAATGAGCAGTTCTTC
>TRBJ2-5|few|TRBD2|TRBV7-8
CASSLGWGALAGPHWTQYF
TGTGCCAGCAGCTTAGGATGGGGGGCACTAGCGGGGCCCCATTGGACCCAGTACTTC
>TRBJ1-1|few|TRBD1|TRBV20-1
CSARPAGGDTEAFF
TGCAGTGCTAGACCCGCAGGGGGGGACACTGAAGCTTTCTTT
>TRBJ2-1|.|TRBD2|TRBV27
CASSLSGLAGVLEQFF
TGTGCCAGCAGTTTATCCGGACTAGCGGGAGTCCTGGAGCAGTTCTTC
>TRBJ1-2|few|.|TRBV7-2
CASSRILTGPNYGYTF
TGTGCCAGCAGCCGAATATTAACGGGTCCTAACTATGGCTACACCTTC
>TRBJ2-5|.|TRBD1|TRBV7-3
CASSLRGQDRGTQYF
TGTGCCAGCAGCTTAAGGGGACAGGACCGAGGGACCCAGTACTTC
>TRBJ1-2|.|.|TRBV7-2
CASSENPTGTNYGYTF
TGTGCCAGCAGCGAGAACCCCACAGGAACTAACTATGGCTACACCTTC
>TRBJ2-7|.|TRBD2|TRBV20-1
CSASIGRAYEQYF
TGCAGTGCTAGTATCGGGAGGGCCTACGAGCAGTACTTC
>TRBJ2-1|few|.|TRBV6-6
CASTPFGSQNNEQFF
TGTGCCAGCACCCCTTTTGGGAGCCAAAACAATGAGCAGTTCTTC
>TRBJ2-1|.|TRBD2|TRBV7-2
CASSLIGTSGSSLYNEQFF
TGTGCCAGCAGCCTTATTGGGACTAGCGGGAGTTCGTTGTACAATGAGCAGTTCTTC
>TRBJ2-3|.|.|TRBV3-1
CASSQGQHRADTQYF
TGTGCCAGCAGCCAAGGGCAGCATAGAGCAGATACGCAGTATTTT
>TRBJ2-7|.|.|TRBV7-9
CASSFPTSSYNEQYF
TGTGCCAGCAGCTTCCCTACCAGCTCCTACAATGAGCAGTACTTC
>TRBJ1-2|.|.|TRBV27
CASSFSQNYGYTF
TGTGCCAGCAGTTTCTCACAGAACTATGGCTACACCTTC
>TRBJ1-2|.|TRBD1|TRBV29-1
CSVGDRVNLGYTF
TGCAGCGTTGGGGACAGGGTGAATCTTGGCTACACCTTC
>TRBJ1-1|.|.|TRBV7-3
CASSLKGGSPNTEAFF
TGTGCCAGCAGCTTAAAGGGAGGCAGTCCGAACACTGAAGCTTTCTTT
>TRBJ2-5|.|.|TRBV20-1
CSAEERPQETQYF
TGCAGTGCCGAAGAAAGACCCCAAGAGACCCAGTACTTC
>TRBJ2-7|.|.|TRBV20-1
CSASDQGVPYEQYF
TGCAGTGCTAGTGACCAGGGAGTCCCCTACGAGCAGTACTTC
>TRBJ2-7|.|TRBD1|TRBV12-3/TRBV12-4
CVSSLPQGANEQYF
TGTGTCAGCAGTTTGCCGCAGGGGGCTAACGAGCAGTACTTC
>TRBJ2-5|many|.|TRBV6-2/TRBV6-3
CASSPGEETQYF
TGTGCCAGCAGTCCAGGCGAGGAGACCCAGTACTTC
>TRBJ1-6|few|.|TRBV14
CASSQDRTWNSPLHF
TGTGCCAGCAGCCAAGACAGGACATGGAATTCACCCCTCCACTTT
>TRBJ2-4|.|.|TRBV21-1
CASSKGLAGAKNIQYF
TGTGCCAGCAGCAAAGGGCTAGCGGGAGCCAAAAACATTCAGTACTTC
>TRBJ2-7|.|TRBD1|TRBV5-1
CASSWDRLSSYEQYF
TGCGCCAGCAGCTGGGACAGGCTAAGCTCCTACGAGCAGTACTTC
>TRBJ2-3|few|.|TRBV7-3
CASSLTGPLRRDSTDTQYF
TGTGCCAGCAGCTTAACCGGCCCCCTCCGGCGGGACAGCACAGATACGCAGTATTTT
>TRBJ2-7|.|TRBD2|TRBV20-1
CSARDIAGGPSEQYF
TGCAGTGCTAGAGACATAGCGGGAGGGCCTTCCGAGCAGTACTTC
>TRBJ2-5|.|.|TRBV7-9
CASSPGKQGRETQYF
TGTGCCAGCAGCCCCGGGAAACAGGGACGGGAGACCCAGTACTTC
>TRBJ2-7|.|.|TRBV12-3/TRBV12-4
CASSPGVGHTYEQYF
TGTGCCAGCAGCCCAGGGGTGGGGCACACCTACGAGCAGTACTTC
>TRBJ2-7|.|.|TRBV9
CASSPGDSRYEQYF
TGTGCCAGCAGCCCCGGGGACTCTCGGTACGAGCAGTACTTC
>TRBJ2-7|.|.|TRBV29-1
CSVGSRLPPYEQYF
TGCAGCGTTGGGTCGCGTCTACCCCCCTACGAGCAGTACTTC
>TRBJ2-7|.|TRBD2|TRBV7-2
CASSLGLAGLSSYEQYF
TGTGCCAGCAGCTTAGGACTAGCGGGACTAAGCTCCTACGAGCAGTACTTC
>TRBJ2-3|.|.|TRBV12-3/TRBV12-4
CASSLWRKTDTQYF
TGTGCCAGCAGTTTATGGCGCAAGACAGATACGCAGTATTTT
>TRBJ2-7|.|.|TRBV7-3
CASSPTNRASEQYF
TGTGCCAGCAGCCCTACCAACAGGGCATCAGAGCAGTACTTC
>TRBJ1-2|.|.|TRBV6-5
CASSYFGRVSYGYTF
TGTGCCAGCAGTTACTTCGGCAGGGTCTCGTATGGCTACACCTTC
>TRBJ2-7|.|.|TRBV11-1
CASSLRVSSYEQYF
TGTGCCAGCAGCTTGCGGGTAAGCTCCTACGAGCAGTACTTC
>TRBJ2-3|.|TRBD2|TRBV4-2
CASSQGSPSGIADTQYF
TGTGCCAGCAGCCAAGGTAGCCCGAGCGGGATAGCAGATACGCAGTATTTT
>TRBJ2-5|.|.|TRBV20-1
CSALGLGETQYF
TGCAGTGCGCTGGGGCTAGGGGAGACCCAGTACTTC
>TRBJ2-1|.|.|TRBV20-1
CSARVVAGTSSYNEQFF
TGCAGTGCTAGAGTCGTCGCCGGGACAAGCTCCTACAATGAGCAGTTCTTC
>TRBJ2-3|few|TRBD2|TRBV10-3
CAILSGGGLTSTDTQYF
TGTGCCATCTTAAGCGGGGGGGGACTAACTAGCACAGATACGCAGTATTTT
>TRBJ2-1|.|.|TRBV29-1
CSVVPARRQGDLQFF
TGCAGCGTCGTCCCCGCGCGCCGGCAGGGAGATCTGCAGTTCTTC
>TRBJ2-7|few|TRBD2|TRBV29-1
CSVAGRVSYEQYF
TGCAGCGTTGCCGGGAGGGTCTCCTACGAGCAGTACTTC
>TRBJ1-5|few|.|TRBV3-1
CASSPSAGQPQHF
TGTGCCAGCAGCCCCTCGGCGGGTCAGCCCCAGCATTTT
>TRBJ1-1|.|TRBD1|TRBV12-3/TRBV12-4
CASSRTGDLNTEAFF
TGTGCCAGCAGTCGAACAGGGGACTTGAACACTGAAGCTTTCTTT
>TRBJ2-7|many|.|TRBV29-1
CSVGRDSYEQYF
TGCAGCGTTGGGCGGGACTCCTACGAGCAGTACTTC